Following are 27 T cell receptor beta chains from one sample sequenced in a study of beta chain features in type 1 diabetes. All of the isolated RNA was reverse transcribed, so expressed TCRB transcripts were sequenced. Here immunoSEQ multiplex PCR was the method, and the copy in TCRdb shows in-frame clones only, minus some. The sample contains approximately 340,000 clones, around 15% of which appear only once. Sequenced material: naive CD4+ T cells from blood. The receptors shown here come from a woman between 18 and 30 years old in good health.

The V and J genes are TRBV28 and TRBJ1-1; 7 bases fit TRBD1. V shed 3 bases, J shed 8 bases, and the junction held 3 bases outside the gene matches. This CDR3 spans 12 amino acids. Germline V CDR1 and CDR2: MDHEN, SYDVKM. CDR3 region: CASSFAGQEAFF. In DNA, the CDR3 is TGTGCCAGCAGTTTTGCGGGACAGGAAGCTTTCTTT.

This clone was counted between two and nine times. The DNA for the CDR3 is TGTGCCACCGACGCTGGGACTAGCGGGAGCTACGAGCAGTACTTC. Amino acid sequence: CATDAGTSGSYEQYF. This chain joins TRBV6-5 and TRBJ2-7, with 14 nucleotides matching TRBD2. The CDR3 is made up of 15 amino acids. Germline trimming cut 10 bases from V and 3 bases from J; bases unmatched to any gene: 8. Germline V gives CDR1 MNHEY, CDR2 SVGAGI.

On this clone: Other DNA variants within this sample encode the same CDR3. The chain has TRBV6-5 and TRBJ2-3; D gene ambiguous. Trimming pared 5 bases from V and 3 bases from J, leaving 6 bases between. CDR1 is MNHEY, CDR2 SVGAGI, per germline. The CDR3 runs to 12 residues. The CDR3 protein is CASSPGTDTQYF. The CDR3 nucleotides read TGTGCCAGCAGTCCGGGTACAGATACGCAGTATTTT.

This clone occurred a few times. V and J are TRBV30 and TRBJ1-1, with 8 bases lining up with TRBD1. Germline V gives CDR1 GTSNPN, CDR2 SVGIG (reference sequence). The CDR3 length is 16 residues. The trim removed 2 bases at V and 1 base at J, leaving 9 bases unmatched. The DNA for the CDR3 is TGTGCCTGGAGTCCCCCGACAGGGGTTCGGAACACTGAAGCTTTCTTT. Translating gives CAWSPPTGVRNTEAFF.

This clone was counted between two and nine times. The chain uses TRBV6-5 and TRBJ1-2; 7 bases align to TRBD1. Trimming removed 6 bases from V and 5 bases from J; junction bases left unmatched: 12. The CDR3 has 15 residues. The germline V gene has CDR1 MNHEY and CDR2 SVGAGI. The CDR3 nucleotides are TGTGCCAGCAGCGACCCTTTTGGGGACAGTTATGGCTACACCTTC. This gives the protein CASSDPFGDSYGYTF.

The chain joins TRBV6-1 to TRBJ1-2; 7 nucleotides align to TRBD1. V lost 6 bases to trimming and J lost 8 bases; unmatched junction nucleotides: 6. Germline lookup yields CDR1 MNHNS and CDR2 SASEGT. The CDR3 has 12 amino acids. Here the CDR3 reads CASSADRAGYTF. CDR3 DNA sequence: TGTGCCAGCAGCGCCGACAGGGCCGGCTACACCTTC.

This clone showed up just a few times. The rearrangement joins TRBV7-9 to TRBJ2-1; 8 bases line up with TRBD1. With V trimmed by 3 bases and J by 7 bases, 5 bases remained unmatched. CDR1 is SEHNR, CDR2 FQNEAQ, per germline (reference sequence). This CDR3 comprises 14 residues. In DNA, the CDR3 is TGTGCCAGCAGCTTCCGGACAGGGTGGAATGAGCAGTTCTTC. Its protein product is CASSFRTGWNEQFF.

The chain uses TRBV5-1 and TRBJ2-3; D may be TRBD2 (6 bases). The CDR3 is 13 amino acids. Trimming shortened V by 3 bases and J by 1 base, and 6 bases separated the two germline ends. Germline-derived CDR1 and CDR2 are SGHRS and YFSETQ. Here the CDR3 DNA reads TGCGCCAGCAGCTCGGGGGGCACAGATACGCAGTATTTT. It yields the protein CASSSGGTDTQYF.

The sample holds a few counts of this clone. The rearrangement links TRBV7-8 to TRBJ2-3; D is perhaps TRBD2 (6 bases). The CDR3 extends over 16 amino acids. Germline-derived CDR1 and CDR2 are SGHVS and FQNEAQ. V lost 1 base and J 0 bases, leaving 11 bases between the germline ends. CDR3 coding DNA: TGTGCCAGCAGCTTAGGGGCTAGCGCTAGCACAGATACGCAGTATTTT. Its translation: CASSLGASASTDTQYF. Full variable domain (rest looked up from reference TRBV7-8 and TRBJ2-3): GAGVSQSPRYKVAKRGQDVALRCDPISGHVSLFWYQQALGQGPEFLTYFQNEAQLDKSGLPSDRFFAERPEGSVSTLKIQRTQQEDSAVYLCASSLGASASTDTQYFGPGTRLTVL.

In its sample, this clone was seen a few times. The rearrangement joins TRBV10-2 to TRBJ2-5; D perhaps matches TRBD1 (5 bases). Trimming left V 3 bases short and J 5 bases short, with 16 bases between. Germline CDR1 reads WSHSY; CDR2 reads SAAADI. This CDR3 has 15 amino acids. CDR3 sequence reads: CASSDPTDPSETQYF. The CDR3 DNA follows: TGCGCCAGCAGTGACCCGACAGACCCCTCGGAGACCCAGTACTTC.

This clone was detected only a few times. The rearrangement joins TRBV7-2 to TRBJ2-1; D is possibly TRBD2 (6 bases). Germline V gene sequence: CDR1 SGHTA, CDR2 FQGNSA. The CDR3 extends over 15 amino acids. V lost 3 bases and J 9 bases, leaving 18 bases between the germline ends. CDR3 DNA: TGTGCCAGCAGCTTTGGGTTAACGGCGGAGGGTGAGCAGTTCTTC. Its translation is CASSFGLTAEGEQFF.

This clone was recorded a few times. This chain uses TRBV6-5 with TRBJ2-1; maybe TRBD2 (6 bases). The CDR3 is 13 residues long. Trimming removed 6 bases from V and 10 bases from J, with 16 bases in between. CDR1 and CDR2 (germline): MNHEY, SVGAGI. The CDR3 loop is CASRRETRDEQFF. In DNA form, the CDR3 reads TGTGCCAGCAGGCGAGAGACTAGAGACGAGCAGTTCTTC.

This clone was counted a few times. The gene calls are TRBV28 and TRBJ2-7, with 8 bases fitting TRBD1. Germline-derived CDR1 and CDR2 are MDHEN and SYDVKM. This CDR3 is 15 amino acids long. The V segment lost 4 bases and the J segment 4 bases; nucleotides outside the gene matches: 9. The CDR3 coding sequence is TGTGCCAGCAGTTCCCCGACAGGGGTATGGTACGAGCAGTACTTC. It specifies CASSSPTGVWYEQYF.

This chain connects TRBV27 to TRBJ2-6, with a tentative D call TRBD1 (5 bases). Germline-derived CDR1 and CDR2 are MNHEY and SMNVEV (reference sequence). V was trimmed by 6 bases and J by 4 bases, leaving 16 bases between them. The CDR3 extends over 16 amino acids. CDR3 protein: CASSTGQGSGANVLTF. CDR3 in DNA: TGTGCCAGCAGCACCGGGCAGGGTTCCGGGGCCAACGTCCTGACTTTC.

This clone was found a few times. The chain recombines TRBV25-1 with TRBJ2-5; 10 nucleotides align to TRBD1. This CDR3 comprises 16 residues. With 5 bases clipped from V and 13 bases from J, the junction kept 19 bases outside the gene matches. The V gene's germline CDR1 is MGHDK and CDR2 SYGVNS. The DNA for the CDR3 is TGTGCCAGCAGTAGATCAGGGACAGGGGAAACAGCAGGGAGGTACTTC. Its translation is CASSRSGTGETAGRYF.

This clone came up a few times. The CDR3 DNA sequence: TGCAGTGCTCGACAGGGAGAGACCCAGTACTTC. Translating gives CSARQGETQYF. V and J are TRBV20-1 and TRBJ2-5; 7 nucleotides align to TRBD1. The CDR3 extends over 11 amino acids. Germline V gene data show CDR1 as DFQATT and CDR2 as SNEGSKA (reference sequence). V shed 5 bases and J 4 bases; nucleotides not matched to a gene: 1.

The chain uses TRBV6-5 and TRBJ2-2; 10 bases are a match to TRBD1. J lost 4 bases, V lost 6 bases, and 5 bases had no gene match. The V gene's germline CDR1 is MNHEY and CDR2 SVGAGI. The CDR3 is 15 amino acids. The CDR3 nucleotides are TGTGCCAGCAGGTGGGACAGGGGATCCACCGGGGAGCTGTTTTTT. As protein: CASRWDRGSTGELFF.

V usage is TRBV30 and J usage is TRBJ1-5; 9 positions match TRBD1. This CDR3 is built from 15 residues. After removal of 3 bases from V and 7 bases from J, the junction contained 10 bases not matched to a gene. Germline V CDR1 and CDR2: GTSNPN, SVGIG (reference sequence). The CDR3 protein is CAWRSPGTGIQPQHF. As DNA, the CDR3 is TGTGCCTGGAGATCCCCCGGGACAGGGATACAGCCCCAGCATTTT.

CDR3 region: CASRRMNTEAFF. CDR3 coding DNA: TGTGCCAGCCGGCGGATGAACACTGAAGCTTTCTTT. This chain links TRBV11-2 with TRBJ1-1; unclear D gene. The V end lost 8 bases, the J end lost 0 bases, and 7 bases lay between the germline ends. The CDR3 is 12 residues long. CDR1 is SGHAT, CDR2 FQNNGV, per germline.

The V and J genes are TRBV6-6 and TRBJ2-5; 7 positions agree with TRBD1. From germline, CDR1 is MNHNY and CDR2 SVGAGI (reference sequence). With V trimmed by 5 bases and J by 5 bases, 8 bases remained unmatched. The CDR3 contains 14 residues. The CDR3 region is CASSTDRVSETQYF. The CDR3 DNA sequence: TGTGCCAGCAGTACAGACAGGGTATCCGAGACCCAGTACTTC.

Only a few counts were recorded for this clone. The chain uses TRBV28 and TRBJ1-1; 10 nucleotides line up with TRBD1. V trimming: 8 bases; J trimming: 4 bases; junction bases outside the gene matches: 10. Per germline, CDR1 MDHEN and CDR2 SYDVKM. This CDR3 is 15 amino acids long. CDR3 sequence: CASPGGTGVGTEAFF. DNA for the CDR3: TGTGCCAGCCCAGGCGGGACAGGGGTAGGCACTGAAGCTTTCTTT.

V is TRBV6-6 and J is TRBJ2-1; the match to TRBD1 covers 7 bases. There are 13 residues in the CDR3. Germline V gene lookup returns CDR1 MNHNY and CDR2 SVGAGI (reference sequence). V lost 5 bases, J lost 8 bases, and 6 bases stayed unmatched. In nucleotides, the CDR3 is TGTGCCAGCAGTAAGACAGGGTTGCATGAGCAGTTCTTC. It yields the protein CASSKTGLHEQFF.

The rearrangement links TRBV28 to TRBJ2-2; 8 bases align to TRBD2. Germline assignment: CDR1 MDHEN and CDR2 SYDVKM. Trimming took 7 bases from V and 2 from J; bases not matched to a gene: 6. This CDR3 contains 15 residues. In DNA, the CDR3 is TGTGCCAGCACCTCGGGGGGGATAAACACCGGGGAGCTGTTTTTT. Protein sequence: CASTSGGINTGELFF.

This rearrangement joins TRBV6-6 to TRBJ2-7; 10 nucleotides align to TRBD2. The germline gives CDR1 MNHNY, CDR2 SVGAGI (reference sequence). J lost 5 bases, V lost 4 bases, and 11 bases had no gene match. The CDR3 totals 16 residues. This CDR3 is CASSSVLAGVYNEQYF. CDR3 sequence (DNA): TGTGCCAGCAGTTCCGTCCTAGCGGGGGTTTATAACGAGCAGTACTTC.

The table lists this clone with a count of one. V gene TRBV6-5 combines with J gene TRBJ2-5; perhaps TRBD2 as D (7 bases). The CDR3 covers 15 residues. Trimming removed 2 bases from V and 4 bases from J, with 14 bases in between. Per the germline V gene, CDR1 is MNHEY and CDR2 is SVGAGI. The CDR3 sequence: CASSYRGGFRETQYF. In DNA, the CDR3 is TGTGCCAGCAGTTACCGCGGGGGCTTTCGAGAGACCCAGTACTTC.

The chain combines TRBV18 with TRBJ2-3; D call uncertain. The length of the CDR3 is 14 residues. V was cut by 4 bases and J by 0 bases, with 8 bases left in between. Germline CDR1 reads KGHSH; CDR2 reads LQKENI. DNA of the CDR3: TGTGCCAGCTCACGAGTACCTAGCACAGATACGCAGTATTTT. This gives the protein CASSRVPSTDTQYF.

This clone was seen a handful of times. V gene TRBV2 combines with J gene TRBJ2-3; TRBD2 aligns across 10 bases. Per the germline V gene, CDR1 is SNHLY and CDR2 is FYNNEI. V shed 4 bases, J shed 4 bases, and the junction held 5 bases outside the gene matches. The CDR3 loop spans 15 amino acids. CDR3 protein: CASSGQLAGADTQYF. The DNA of the CDR3 is TGTGCCAGCAGTGGACAGCTAGCGGGAGCAGATACGCAGTATTTT.